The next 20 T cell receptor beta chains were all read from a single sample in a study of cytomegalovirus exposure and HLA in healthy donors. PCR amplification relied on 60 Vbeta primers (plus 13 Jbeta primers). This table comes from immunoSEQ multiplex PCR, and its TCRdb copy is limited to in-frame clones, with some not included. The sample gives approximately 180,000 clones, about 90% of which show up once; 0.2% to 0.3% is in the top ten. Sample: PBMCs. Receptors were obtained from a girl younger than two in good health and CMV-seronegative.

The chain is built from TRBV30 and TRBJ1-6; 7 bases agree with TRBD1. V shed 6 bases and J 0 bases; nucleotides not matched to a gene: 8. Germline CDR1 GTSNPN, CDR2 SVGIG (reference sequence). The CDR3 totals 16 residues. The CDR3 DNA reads TGTGCCTGTACAGGGGACCTGAGCTCCTATAATTCACCCCTCCACTTT. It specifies CACTGDLSSYNSPLHF.

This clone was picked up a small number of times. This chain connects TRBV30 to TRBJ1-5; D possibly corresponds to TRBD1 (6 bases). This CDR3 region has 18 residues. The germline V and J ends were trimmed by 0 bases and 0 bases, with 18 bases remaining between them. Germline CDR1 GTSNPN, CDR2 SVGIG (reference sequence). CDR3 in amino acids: CAWSVPRTASYSNQPQHF. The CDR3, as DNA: TGTGCCTGGAGTGTACCTAGGACAGCTTCCTATAGCAATCAGCCCCAGCATTTT.

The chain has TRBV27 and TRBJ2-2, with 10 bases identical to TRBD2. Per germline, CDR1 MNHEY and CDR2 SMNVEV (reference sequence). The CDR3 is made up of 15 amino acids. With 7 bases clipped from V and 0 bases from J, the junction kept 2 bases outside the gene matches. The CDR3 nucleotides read TGTGCCAGCACAAGCGGGAGGGCGAACACCGGGGAGCTGTTTTTT. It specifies CASTSGRANTGELFF.

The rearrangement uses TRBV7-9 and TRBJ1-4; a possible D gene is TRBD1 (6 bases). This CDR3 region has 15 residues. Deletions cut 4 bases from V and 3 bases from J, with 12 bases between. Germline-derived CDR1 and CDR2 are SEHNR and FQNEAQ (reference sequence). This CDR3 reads CASSSGTIANEKLFF. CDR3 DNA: TGTGCCAGCAGCTCAGGGACAATTGCTAATGAAAAACTGTTTTTT.

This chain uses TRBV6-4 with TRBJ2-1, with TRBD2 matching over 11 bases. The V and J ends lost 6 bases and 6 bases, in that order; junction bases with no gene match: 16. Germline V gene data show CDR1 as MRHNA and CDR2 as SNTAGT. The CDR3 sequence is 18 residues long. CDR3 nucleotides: TGTGCCAGCAGCCCCACGACTAGCGGGGAATGGTTCGGCAATGAGCAGTTCTTC. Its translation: CASSPTTSGEWFGNEQFF.

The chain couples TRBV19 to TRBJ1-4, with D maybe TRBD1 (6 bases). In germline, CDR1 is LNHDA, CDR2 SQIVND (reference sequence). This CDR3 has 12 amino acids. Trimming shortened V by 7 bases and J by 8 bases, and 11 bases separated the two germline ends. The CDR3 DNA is TGTGCCAGTATTTCCACAGGGGAAAAACTGTTTTTT. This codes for CASISTGEKLFF.

CDR3 residues: CSVGKQRDTEAFF. CDR3 in DNA: TGCAGCGTTGGGAAACAGCGGGACACTGAAGCTTTCTTT. The rearrangement joins TRBV29-1 to TRBJ1-1; D remains unclear. The V end lost 4 bases, the J end lost 3 bases, and 12 bases lay between the germline ends. The CDR3 contains 13 residues. Germline CDR1 SQVTM, CDR2 ANQGSEA.

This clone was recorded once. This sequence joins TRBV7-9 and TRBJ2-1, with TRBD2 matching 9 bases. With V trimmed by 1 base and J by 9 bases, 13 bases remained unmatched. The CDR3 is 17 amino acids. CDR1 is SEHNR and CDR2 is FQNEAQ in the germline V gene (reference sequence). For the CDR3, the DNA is TGTGCCAGCAGCTTAGTTGATCGCGGGGGGGCCTGGAGTGAGCAGTTCTTC. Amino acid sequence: CASSLVDRGGAWSEQFF.

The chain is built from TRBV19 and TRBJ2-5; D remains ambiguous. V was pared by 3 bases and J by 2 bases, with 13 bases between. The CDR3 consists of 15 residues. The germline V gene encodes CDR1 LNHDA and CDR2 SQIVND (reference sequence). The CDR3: CASSIAVDRQETQYF. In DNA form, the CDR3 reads TGTGCCAGTAGTATCGCGGTGGATAGGCAAGAGACCCAGTACTTC. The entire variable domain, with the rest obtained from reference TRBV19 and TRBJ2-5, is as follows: DGGITQSPKYLFRKEGQNVTLSCEQNLNHDAMYWYRQDPGQGLRLIYYSQIVNDFQKGDIAEGYSVSREKKESFPLTVTSAQKNPTAFYLCASSIAVDRQETQYFGPGTRLLVL.

DNA for the CDR3: TGTGCCAGCAGCTTATTGCGGGTCAACTCTGGAAACACCATATATTTT. This sequence encodes CASSLLRVNSGNTIYF. The rearrangement links TRBV7-9 to TRBJ1-3; no definite D call. CDR3 length: 16 amino acids. Trimming stripped 2 bases from V and 0 bases from J, with 11 bases between. Germline-derived CDR1 and CDR2 are SEHNR and FQNEAQ (reference sequence).

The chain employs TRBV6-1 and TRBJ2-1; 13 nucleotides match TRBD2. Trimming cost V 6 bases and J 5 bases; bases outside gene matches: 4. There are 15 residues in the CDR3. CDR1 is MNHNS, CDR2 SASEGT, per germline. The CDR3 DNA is TGTGCCAGCAGCTATGGGACTAGCGGGAACAATGAGCAGTTCTTC. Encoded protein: CASSYGTSGNNEQFF.

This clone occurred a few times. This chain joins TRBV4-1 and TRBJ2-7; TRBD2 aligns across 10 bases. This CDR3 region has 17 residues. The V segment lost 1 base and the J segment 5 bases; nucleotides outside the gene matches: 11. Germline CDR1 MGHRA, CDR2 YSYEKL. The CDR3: CASSQALAGAGADEQYF. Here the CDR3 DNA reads TGCGCCAGCAGCCAAGCGCTAGCGGGAGCTGGGGCAGACGAGCAGTACTTC.

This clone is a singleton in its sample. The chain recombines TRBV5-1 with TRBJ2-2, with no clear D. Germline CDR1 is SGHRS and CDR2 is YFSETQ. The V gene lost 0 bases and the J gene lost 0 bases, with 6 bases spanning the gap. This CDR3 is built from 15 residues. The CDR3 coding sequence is TGCGCCAGCAGCTTGGGTCAGACGAACACCGGGGAGCTGTTTTTT. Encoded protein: CASSLGQTNTGELFF.

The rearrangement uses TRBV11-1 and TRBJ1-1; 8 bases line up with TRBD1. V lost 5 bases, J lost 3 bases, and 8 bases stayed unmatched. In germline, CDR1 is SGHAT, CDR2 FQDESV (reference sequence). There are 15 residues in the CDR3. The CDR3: CASSDGQGWDTEAFF. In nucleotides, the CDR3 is TGTGCCAGCAGCGATGGACAGGGCTGGGACACTGAAGCTTTCTTT.

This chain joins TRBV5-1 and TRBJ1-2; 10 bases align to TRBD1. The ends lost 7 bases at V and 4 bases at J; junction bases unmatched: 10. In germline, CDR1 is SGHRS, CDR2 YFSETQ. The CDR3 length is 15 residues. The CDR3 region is CASQPGQGIPYGYTF. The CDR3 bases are TGCGCCAGCCAACCGGGACAGGGGATCCCCTATGGCTACACCTTC.

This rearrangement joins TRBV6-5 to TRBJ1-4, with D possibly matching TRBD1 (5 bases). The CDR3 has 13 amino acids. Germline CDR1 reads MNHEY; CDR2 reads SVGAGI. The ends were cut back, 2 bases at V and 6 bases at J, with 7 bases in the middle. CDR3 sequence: CASSYQGDEKLFF. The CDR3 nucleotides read TGTGCCAGCAGTTACCAGGGTGATGAAAAACTGTTTTTT.

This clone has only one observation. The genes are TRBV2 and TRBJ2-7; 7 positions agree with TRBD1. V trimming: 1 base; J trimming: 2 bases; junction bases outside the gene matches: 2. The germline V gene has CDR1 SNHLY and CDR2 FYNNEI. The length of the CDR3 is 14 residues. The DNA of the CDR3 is TGTGCCAGCAGTGAAGGACAGGGTGCCTACGAGCAGTACTTC. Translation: CASSEGQGAYEQYF.

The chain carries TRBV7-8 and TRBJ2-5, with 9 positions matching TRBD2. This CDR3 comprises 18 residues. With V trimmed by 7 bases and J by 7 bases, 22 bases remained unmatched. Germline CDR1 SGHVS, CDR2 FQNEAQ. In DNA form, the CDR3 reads TGTGCCAGCACCCATAGGCGGGGGGGGGAGAAGAGTGGTTTGACCCAGTACTTC. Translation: CASTHRRGGEKSGLTQYF. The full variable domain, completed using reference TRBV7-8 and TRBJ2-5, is GAGVSQSPRYKVAKRGQDVALRCDPISGHVSLFWYQQALGQGPEFLTYFQNEAQLDKSGLPSDRFFAERPEGSVSTLKIQRTQQEDSAVYLCASTHRRGGEKSGLTQYFGPGTRLLVL.

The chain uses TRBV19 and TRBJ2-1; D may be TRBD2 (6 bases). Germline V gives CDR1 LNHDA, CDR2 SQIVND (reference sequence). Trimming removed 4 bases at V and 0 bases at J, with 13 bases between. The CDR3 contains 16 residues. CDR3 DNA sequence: TGTGCCAGTAGTACCCGTGAGGGAGGCTCCTACAATGAGCAGTTCTTC. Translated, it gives CASSTREGGSYNEQFF.

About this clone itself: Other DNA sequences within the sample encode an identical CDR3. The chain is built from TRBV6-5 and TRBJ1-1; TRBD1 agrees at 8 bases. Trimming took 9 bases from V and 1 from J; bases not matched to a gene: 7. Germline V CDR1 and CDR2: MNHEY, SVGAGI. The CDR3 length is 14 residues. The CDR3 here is CARPYDRGNTEAFF. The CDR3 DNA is TGTGCCAGACCTTACGACAGGGGGAACACTGAAGCTTTCTTT.